Below are 27 T cell receptor beta chains sequenced from a single sample in a study of low-dose radiotherapy and immunotherapy resistance in tumors. Primers used for first-strand cDNA, a TRAV- and TRBV-specific set, covered both alpha and beta chains. The authors amplified TCRs for 20 to 25 PCR cycles with a constant-region primer and a V-primer adapter. One entry per CDR3 protein results from TCRdb running MiXCR on the reads. The profile shows some 11,000 distinct CDR3 sequences, about 54% of them singletons. These TCRs come from a human donor with advanced metastatic prostate, ovarian, gallbladder or colorectal cancer (not recorded which). This table probably holds off-target reads from a library built for another chain.

In this sample, this clonotype turned up a few times. This sequence joins TRBV28 and TRBJ2-3, with no clear D. The CDR3 length is 17 residues. The germline V and J ends were trimmed by 7 bases and 1 base, with 21 bases remaining between them. Germline CDR1 reads MDHEN; CDR2 reads SYDVKM. CDR3 in DNA: TGTGCCAGCACCGGGCGGAGCTGGGGTCTGGGCACAGATACGCAGTATTTT. It specifies CASTGRSWGLGTDTQYF.

The chain has TRBV5-4 and TRBJ2-3, with no clear D. CDR3 length: 13 residues. The germline gives CDR1 SGHNT, CDR2 YYREEE (reference sequence). V was pared by 4 bases and J by 4 bases, with 10 bases between. The CDR3 reads CASSPLGADTQYF. The CDR3 DNA reads as TGTGCCAGCAGCCCCCTGGGCGCAGATACGCAGTATTTT.

This clonotype has just one count. This chain joins TRBV5-1 and TRBJ1-2; 7 bases agree with TRBD1. This CDR3 is built from 13 residues. From germline, CDR1 is SGHRS and CDR2 YFSETQ. The trim removed 7 bases at V and 6 bases at J, leaving 9 bases unmatched. The CDR3 spells CASASAGGDGYTF. The CDR3 bases are TGCGCCAGCGCTTCGGCAGGGGGTGATGGCTACACCTTC.

V and J are TRBV12-3 or TRBV12-4 and TRBJ1-2; D is unresolved. CDR3 length equals 12 residues. V lost 6 bases to trimming and J lost 3 bases, with 8 bases between them. CDR3 in amino acids: CASSPDHYGYTF. For the CDR3, the DNA is TGTGCCAGCAGCCCTGACCACTATGGCTACACCTTC.

This clonotype was observed a few times. The V call is TRBV19, the J call TRBJ2-5; D tentatively fits TRBD1 or TRBD2 (6 bases each). The CDR3 extends over 14 amino acids. The germline V and J ends were trimmed by 6 bases and 0 bases, with 11 bases remaining between them. Germline loops: CDR1 LNHDA, CDR2 SQIVND (reference sequence). Written as DNA, the CDR3 is TGTGCCAGTAGCCTAGGGGGGAACCAAGAGACCCAGTACTTC. Residues: CASSLGGNQETQYF. Full variable domain (rest looked up from reference TRBV19 and TRBJ2-5): DGGITQSPKYLFRKEGQNVTLSCEQNLNHDAMYWYRQDPGQGLRLIYYSQIVNDFQKGDIAEGYSVSREKKESFPLTVTSAQKNPTAFYLCASSLGGNQETQYFGPGTRLLVL.

This clonotype was seen more than once but under ten times. This rearrangement joins TRBV5-1 to TRBJ1-6; 7 bases map to TRBD1. There are 15 residues in the CDR3. The germline CDR1 and CDR2 sequences are SGHRS and YFSETQ. V trimming: 2 bases; J trimming: 6 bases; junction bases outside the gene matches: 5. Written as DNA, the CDR3 is TGCGCCAGCAGCTTAGAGGGGGCCGCTAATTCACCCCTCCACTTT. Protein product: CASSLEGAANSPLHF.

Notes on this clonotype: A read error may produce the germline difference seen at one junction end. The gene calls are TRBV4-2 and TRBJ2-7; D may be TRBD1 or TRBD2 (5 bases each). CDR1 is LGHNA, CDR2 YNFKEQ, per germline. The CDR3 runs to 15 residues. Here the CDR3 DNA reads TGTGCCAGCAGCCAATCTAGCTTAGGGGCCTACGAGCAGTGCTTC. It translates to CASSQSSLGAYEQCF.

This clonotype was seen only a few times. The rearrangement uses TRBV5-1 and TRBJ2-1; 9 bases are a match to TRBD2. V was clipped by 1 base and J by 5 bases; unmatched bases: 1. Germline V gene data show CDR1 as SGHRS and CDR2 as YFSETQ. The CDR3 sequence is 14 residues long. CDR3 amino acids: CASSLRTSDNEQFF. CDR3 nucleotides: TGCGCCAGCAGCTTGCGGACTAGCGACAATGAGCAGTTCTTC.

This clonotype appeared once. The V and J genes are TRBV28 and TRBJ2-5; D not certain. The germline V gene encodes CDR1 MDHEN and CDR2 SYDVKM. This CDR3 comprises 13 residues. V was shortened by 3 bases and J by 3 bases, with 8 bases between the two germline ends. CDR3 residues: CASSFNLKETQYF. DNA for the CDR3: TGTGCCAGCAGTTTCAATTTAAAAGAGACCCAGTACTTC.

This clonotype came up a few times. The rearrangement joins TRBV21-1 to TRBJ1-3. TRBV21-1 is given as a pseudogene. The CDR3 has 20 residues. CDR3 bases: TGTGCCAGCAGCAAAGGCGGAGACTTACAGCCACAGAGCTCTGGAAACACCATATATTTT. It is translated as CASSKGGDLQPQSSGNTIYF.

The V and J genes are TRBV5-6 and TRBJ2-1; the D gene is possibly TRBD2 (5 bases). The CDR3 length is 17 residues. The germline V and J ends were trimmed by 6 bases and 9 bases, with 28 bases remaining between them. Germline assignment: CDR1 SGHDT and CDR2 YYEEEE. The CDR3 nucleotides read TGTGCCAGCATCCCTCGAGGGCTAGCTTCTTCGGGGAGTGAGCAGTTCTTC. Its translation: CASIPRGLASSGSEQFF.

The V and J genes are TRBV18 and TRBJ1-5; D call uncertain. Trimming took off 1 base at V and 3 bases at J, with 7 bases between the two ends. The CDR3 spans 14 residues. In germline, CDR1 is KGHSH, CDR2 LQKENI. This CDR3 is CASSPRETNQPQHF. CDR3 DNA sequence: TGTGCCAGCTCACCACGGGAAACCAATCAGCCCCAGCATTTT.

The chain uses TRBV5-1 and TRBJ1-1; D unresolved. The CDR3 has 13 amino acids. V lost 3 bases, J lost 4 bases, and 10 bases lay in between. In germline, CDR1 is SGHRS, CDR2 YFSETQ. CDR3 in amino acids: CASSSSGSTEAFF. The CDR3 DNA reads as TGCGCCAGCAGCTCTTCGGGGTCCACTGAAGCTTTCTTT. The entire variable domain, with the rest obtained from reference TRBV5-1 and TRBJ1-1, is as follows: KAGVTQTPRYLIKTRGQQVTLSCSPISGHRSVSWYQQTPGQGLQFLFEYFSETQRNKGNFPGRFSGRQFSNSRSEMNVSTLELGDSALYLCASSSSGSTEAFFGQGTRLTVV.

This chain joins TRBV6-5 and TRBJ2-2; D call uncertain. V was pared by 5 bases and J by 4 bases, with 8 bases between. This CDR3 has 13 amino acids. CDR1 is MNHEY and CDR2 is SVGAGI in the germline V gene. The CDR3 loop reads CASSATITGELFF. The CDR3 region has the DNA TGTGCCAGCAGTGCTACGATCACCGGGGAGCTGTTTTTT.

This clonotype is a singleton in its sample. The chain joins TRBV28 to TRBJ2-2; a possible D gene is TRBD2 (6 bases). Germline CDR1 reads MDHEN; CDR2 reads SYDVKM. Deletions cut 6 bases from V and 4 bases from J, with 15 bases between. CDR3 length equals 15 residues. This CDR3 reads CASRPGSWRTGELFF. The DNA of the CDR3 is TGTGCCAGCAGACCCGGGAGTTGGCGCACCGGGGAGCTGTTTTTT.

This chain joins TRBV3-1 and TRBJ2-3, with 9 bases identical to TRBD2. V trimming: 0 bases; J trimming: 3 bases; junction bases outside the gene matches: 1. This CDR3 has 15 residues. Looked up from germline, CDR1 is LGHDT and CDR2 is YNNKEL (reference sequence). DNA of the CDR3: TGTGCCAGCAGCCAAGACGGACTAGCGACAGATACGCAGTATTTT. Its protein product is CASSQDGLATDTQYF.

The J gene is TRBJ2-3, the V gene TRBV5-1, with 9 nucleotides matching TRBD2. J gave up 6 bases and V 1 base, and 6 bases lay outside the gene matches. The germline CDR1 and CDR2 sequences are SGHRS and YFSETQ. The length of the CDR3 is 15 residues. CDR3 sequence: CASSLSSGAGDTQYF. The CDR3 region has the DNA TGCGCCAGCAGCTTGTCTAGCGGGGCGGGTGATACGCAGTATTTT.

The rearrangement links TRBV12-3 or TRBV12-4 to TRBJ1-6; D is perhaps TRBD1 (5 bases). The CDR3 covers 13 residues. V was pared by 6 bases and J by 13 bases, with 16 bases between. This CDR3 is CASSQLGERPLHF. The DNA of the CDR3 is TGTGCCAGCAGCCAACTGGGGGAGAGGCCCCTCCACTTT.

The chain has TRBV30 and TRBJ2-7; 12 bases match TRBD2. V dropped 1 base and J dropped 4; count of bases not matched to a gene: 5. There are 15 residues in the CDR3. CDR1 and CDR2 from the germline V gene are GTSNPN and SVGIG (reference sequence). As DNA, the CDR3 is TGTGCCTGGAGTGGTCTAGCGGGAGGGAGGTACGAGCAGTACTTC. This encodes CAWSGLAGGRYEQYF.

The J gene is TRBJ2-7, the V gene TRBV29-1; maybe TRBD1 (5 bases). The CDR3 runs to 10 residues. V dropped 2 bases and J dropped 6 bases, with 5 bases sitting between them. The germline CDR1 and CDR2 sequences are SQVTM and ANQGSEA. DNA of the CDR3: TGCAGCGTTGAAAGGGGCGAGCAGTACTTC. Protein: CSVERGEQYF.

J is TRBJ2-7 and V is TRBV6-5; D is perhaps TRBD1 (5 bases). Germline CDR1 MNHEY, CDR2 SVGAGI. V was shortened by 0 bases and J by 2 bases, with 8 bases between the two germline ends. This CDR3 is built from 14 residues. The CDR3 region is CASSYSQGTYEQYF. The CDR3 nucleotides are TGTGCCAGCAGTTACTCTCAGGGAACCTACGAGCAGTACTTC.

The J gene is TRBJ2-2, the V gene TRBV29-1; unclear D gene. The CDR3 spans 11 residues. Germline V gene data show CDR1 as SQVTM and CDR2 as ANQGSEA. Trimming shortened V by 5 bases and J by 3 bases, and 4 bases separated the two germline ends. In DNA form, the CDR3 reads TGCAGCGTTTCGGACACCGGGGAGCTGTTTTTT. This gives the protein CSVSDTGELFF.

This clonotype occurred a few times. The V and J genes are TRBV18 and TRBJ2-5; D is perhaps TRBD2 (5 bases). This CDR3 contains 15 residues. V was cut by 6 bases and J by 0 bases, with 14 bases left in between. Per the germline V gene, CDR1 is KGHSH and CDR2 is LQKENI. This CDR3 reads CASSPRRRDQETQYF. The CDR3 DNA follows: TGTGCCAGCTCCCCCAGGAGGCGGGACCAAGAGACCCAGTACTTC.

This chain connects TRBV19 to TRBJ1-2; no reliable D call. Trimming took 5 bases from V and 4 from J, leaving 14 bases between them. The CDR3 consists of 14 residues. CDR1 is LNHDA, CDR2 SQIVND, per germline (reference sequence). The CDR3 loop is CASSLWGARYGYTF. The CDR3 nucleotides read TGTGCCAGTAGTTTGTGGGGAGCGCGCTATGGCTACACCTTC.

The rearrangement links TRBV9 to TRBJ2-5; no firm D call. Germline V gene data show CDR1 as SGDLS and CDR2 as YYNGEE. The CDR3 sequence is 14 residues long. Between the trimmed V and J ends, which lost 4 bases and 3 bases, there was a span of 13 bases. CDR3 nucleotide sequence: TGTGCCAGCAGCTTAAAGGCGGAAAAAGAGACCCAGTACTTC. Its protein product is CASSLKAEKETQYF.

The rearrangement uses TRBV7-3 and TRBJ2-3, with 8 bases matching TRBD1. Germline CDR1 reads SGHTA; CDR2 reads FQGTGA. The CDR3 is 16 amino acids. The ends lost 4 bases at V and 5 bases at J; junction bases unmatched: 11. The CDR3 nucleotides are TGTGCCAGCAGCTCCTCAACAGGGGGGATGAGAGATACGCAGTATTTT. It codes for CASSSSTGGMRDTQYF. Based on the CDR3 plus reference TRBV7-3 and TRBJ2-3, the full variable domain is GAGVSQTPSNKVTEKGKYVELRCDPISGHTALYWYRQSLGQGPEFLIYFQGTGAADDSGLPNDRFFAVRPEGSVSTLKIQRTERGDSAVYLCASSSSTGGMRDTQYFGPGTRLTVL.

The chain links TRBV2 to TRBJ1-1; D remains ambiguous. This CDR3 comprises 13 residues. V lost 5 bases and J 6 bases, leaving 13 bases between the germline ends. From germline, CDR1 is SNHLY and CDR2 FYNNEI. In DNA, the CDR3 is TGTGCCAGCAGTCTTCGAGCGTACGCTGAAGCTTTCTTT. Protein sequence: CASSLRAYAEAFF.